Presented here are 29 T cell receptor beta chains from one specimen sequenced in a study of identical twins' blood T cells. In TCRdb, the 5' RACE reads were re-called with MiXCR into one record per CDR3 protein. The table records roughly 380,000 distinct CDR3 sequences, roughly 27% of them present only once. Sample: PBMCs. The receptors derive from a woman aged 18 to 55 in good health.

For this clonotype: Its ends do not fully match the called genes, so a read error is possible. Written as DNA, the CDR3 is TGCAGTGCAAACGTCCGGGACAGGTCCTCTAGAAACACCATATATTTT. Translation gives CSANVRDRSSRNTIYF. This sequence joins TRBV20-1 and TRBJ1-3; the match to TRBD1 covers 8 bases. Per the germline V gene, CDR1 is DFQATT and CDR2 is SNEGSKA (reference sequence). The CDR3 is 16 amino acids.

In regard to this clonotype: This may be a read error: a much more frequent sequence differs by one nucleotide. The chain employs TRBV5-1 and TRBJ2-3, with D possibly being TRBD1 (6 bases). CDR1 is SGHRS, CDR2 YFSETQ, per germline. Deletions cut 4 bases from V and 2 bases from J, with 11 bases between. This CDR3 contains 14 residues. CDR3 bases: TGCGCCAGCAGCCACAGGGCTATCACAGATACGCAGTATTTT. Its translation: CASSHRAITDTQYF.

This clonotype was counted many times. The V gene is TRBV6-1, the J gene TRBJ1-4, with D uncertain. Trimming pared 3 bases from V and 7 bases from J, leaving 15 bases between. The V gene's germline CDR1 is MNHNS and CDR2 SASEGT. The CDR3 is 15 residues long. The CDR3 coding sequence is TGTGCCAGCAGTGACCCACGGAGGACGAGTGAAAAACTGTTTTTT. Protein sequence: CASSDPRRTSEKLFF.

This clonotype was seen a few times. The chain has TRBV2 and TRBJ2-1; 14 nucleotides agree with TRBD2. CDR1 SNHLY and CDR2 FYNNEI come from the germline V gene. J lost 6 bases, V lost 5 bases, and 6 bases had no gene match. The CDR3 is 16 amino acids. CDR3 loop: CASSLMGLAGANEQFF. The CDR3 region has the DNA TGTGCCAGCAGTTTAATGGGACTAGCGGGGGCCAATGAGCAGTTCTTC.

This chain links TRBV6-5 with TRBJ1-2; TRBD1 aligns across 9 bases. This CDR3 contains 14 residues. Trimming took 6 bases from V and 6 from J; bases not matched to a gene: 8. CDR1 and CDR2 from the germline V gene are MNHEY and SVGAGI. The CDR3 nucleotides read TGTGCCAGCAGCCCCTGGGACAGGGTGCATGGCTACACCTTC. It is translated as CASSPWDRVHGYTF.

There are a few counts of this clonotype. This chain joins TRBV20-1 and TRBJ2-1; D gene ambiguous. Per germline, CDR1 DFQATT and CDR2 SNEGSKA (reference sequence). V lost 5 bases, J lost 4 bases, and 12 bases lay in between. The CDR3 spans 13 residues. The CDR3 protein is CSAYRPPYNEQFF. Here the CDR3 DNA reads TGCAGTGCTTATCGACCCCCATACAATGAGCAGTTCTTC.

This chain uses TRBV19 with TRBJ2-1; D unresolved. Deletions cut 9 bases from V and 8 bases from J, with 23 bases between. Germline V gene data show CDR1 as LNHDA and CDR2 as SQIVND (reference sequence). The CDR3 sequence is 15 residues long. The CDR3 is CASLPGPFWSDEQFF. CDR3 nucleotides: TGTGCCAGCCTCCCCGGACCCTTTTGGTCCGATGAGCAGTTCTTC.

This clonotype appeared a few times. The chain uses TRBV11-2 and TRBJ2-7, with D hard to call. Between the trimmed V and J ends, which lost 6 bases and 5 bases, there was a span of 20 bases. Germline loops: CDR1 SGHAT, CDR2 FQNNGV. The CDR3 runs to 15 residues. CDR3 sequence (DNA): TGTGCCAGCAGTCCAGAACGCCTGACTTCGAACGAGCAGTACTTC. It is translated as CASSPERLTSNEQYF.

The chain recombines TRBV29-1 with TRBJ1-1; D is perhaps TRBD1 (6 bases). The V gene's germline CDR1 is SQVTM and CDR2 ANQGSEA. Deletions cut 3 bases from V and 1 base from J, with 6 bases between. The CDR3 extends over 12 amino acids. The CDR3 loop reads CSVEDRNTEAFF. The CDR3 DNA follows: TGCAGCGTTGAGGACAGGAACACTGAAGCTTTCTTT.

Points on this clonotype: A clone one base away is much larger, so this may be a read error. The rearrangement links TRBV7-9 to TRBJ2-3; no definite D call. CDR1 SEHNR and CDR2 FQNEAQ come from the germline V gene (reference sequence). The CDR3 covers 12 residues. The CDR3 DNA is TGTGCCGGCAGCTTTTACACAGATACGCAGTATTTT. This gives the protein CAGSFYTDTQYF.

This clonotype was seen a few times. The V and J genes are TRBV6-1 and TRBJ2-1; 10 bases match TRBD1. The CDR3 consists of 14 residues. Germline values: CDR1 MNHNS, CDR2 SASEGT. V gave up 4 bases and J gave up 5 bases; unmatched junction bases: 2. This chain's CDR3 is CASSVGTGDNEQFF. In DNA, the CDR3 is TGTGCCAGCAGTGTCGGGACAGGGGACAATGAGCAGTTCTTC.

This clonotype was seen more than once but under ten times. The rearrangement uses TRBV11-3 and TRBJ2-5; D might be TRBD1 or TRBD2, each matching 5 bases. This CDR3 is 14 amino acids long. V lost 7 bases, J lost 5 bases, and 17 bases lay in between. Germline V lookup: CDR1 SGHNT, CDR2 YENEEA. The CDR3 reads CASNFWGKEETQYF. As DNA, the CDR3 is TGTGCCAGCAACTTTTGGGGGAAGGAGGAGACCCAGTACTTC.

This chain links TRBV7-2 with TRBJ1-1, with 7 bases fitting TRBD1. The ends lost 1 base at V and 11 bases at J; junction bases unmatched: 1. This CDR3 has 11 residues. Germline-derived CDR1 and CDR2 are SGHTA and FQGNSA. The CDR3 region has the DNA TGTGCCAGCAGCTTAGGACAGGGTGCTTTCTTT. Translating gives CASSLGQGAFF.

The rearrangement joins TRBV6-5 to TRBJ2-3; D unclear. This CDR3 region has 15 residues. Trimming shortened V by 0 bases and J by 2 bases, and 9 bases separated the two germline ends. CDR1 and CDR2 from the germline V gene are MNHEY and SVGAGI. CDR3: CASSYSGLLTDTQYF. The CDR3 DNA reads TGTGCCAGCAGTTACTCAGGCCTTCTCACAGATACGCAGTATTTT.

In the case of this clonotype: A read error is possible here, since a much larger clone lies one base away. The V gene is TRBV20-1, the J gene TRBJ1-3, with D perhaps matching TRBD1 (6 bases). CDR3 size: 11 residues. Germline V gene sequence: CDR1 DFQATT, CDR2 SNEGSKA (reference sequence). The DNA of the CDR3 is TGCAGTGCCAGCCAGGGGCCGACCACATATTTT. As protein: CSASQGPTTYF.

This chain connects TRBV20-1 to TRBJ1-5; D is uncertain. Germline CDR1 and CDR2: DFQATT and SNEGSKA (reference sequence). This CDR3 contains 15 residues. Trimming took off 0 bases at V and 0 bases at J, with 9 bases between the two ends. The CDR3 reads CSARDELSSNQPQHF. For the CDR3, the DNA is TGCAGTGCTAGAGATGAACTGAGTAGCAATCAGCCCCAGCATTTT.

The chain combines TRBV7-9 with TRBJ1-1; 7 bases are shared with TRBD1. The CDR3 has 14 residues. Per germline, CDR1 SEHNR and CDR2 FQNEAQ (reference sequence). After removal of 3 bases from V and 7 bases from J, the junction contained 8 bases not matched to a gene. The CDR3 coding sequence is TGTGCCAGCAGCTTTGGTCGGGACAGAAATGAAGCTTTCTTT. Its translation: CASSFGRDRNEAFF.

The chain carries TRBV5-1 and TRBJ1-1; TRBD1 agrees at 11 bases. Germline CDR1 reads SGHRS; CDR2 reads YFSETQ. The junction had 5 bases not matched to a gene; V was cut back by 3 bases and J by 4 bases. The CDR3 runs 15 residues. CDR3: CASSWTGGVGTEAFF. DNA of the CDR3: TGCGCCAGCAGCTGGACAGGGGGCGTAGGCACTGAAGCTTTCTTT.

The genes are TRBV20-1 and TRBJ2-1; possible D gene TRBD1, 5 bases. The CDR3 totals 13 residues. The germline V gene has CDR1 DFQATT and CDR2 SNEGSKA (reference sequence). The V gene lost 0 bases and the J gene lost 9 bases, with 12 bases spanning the gap. The DNA for the CDR3 is TGCAGTGCTAGAGACCCAGGGTGGAGTGAGCAGTTCTTC. It is translated as CSARDPGWSEQFF.

J is TRBJ1-1 and V is TRBV18; unclear D gene. The length of the CDR3 is 13 residues. Germline V lookup: CDR1 KGHSH, CDR2 LQKENI. The V and J ends lost 3 bases and 4 bases respectively, with 9 bases between them. The DNA of the CDR3 is TGTGCCAGCTCACCTTCTGGGTCCACTGAAGCTTTCTTT. Translation gives CASSPSGSTEAFF.

The chain links TRBV7-9 to TRBJ1-2, with D uncertain. The CDR3 has 13 residues. With 3 bases removed from V and 7 bases from J, the gap between germline ends came to 12 bases. CDR1 SEHNR and CDR2 FQNEAQ come from the germline V gene (reference sequence). CDR3 sequence reads: CASSFRQRVGYTF. CDR3 coding DNA: TGTGCCAGCAGCTTCAGGCAGCGCGTTGGCTACACCTTC.

The chain uses TRBV20-1 and TRBJ2-4; unclear D gene. Germline lookup yields CDR1 DFQATT and CDR2 SNEGSKA (reference sequence). Trimming cost V 0 bases and J 5 bases, with 11 bases left between them. The CDR3 has 14 amino acids. CDR3 protein: CSARDLANQNIQYF. The CDR3 DNA sequence: TGCAGTGCTAGAGATCTGGCTAACCAAAACATTCAGTACTTC.

The V call is TRBV20-1, the J call TRBJ1-2; D call uncertain. This CDR3 has 12 amino acids. Germline values: CDR1 DFQATT, CDR2 SNEGSKA (reference sequence). Deletions cut 6 bases from V and 5 bases from J, with 13 bases between. The DNA of the CDR3 is TGCAGTGCGGGAGGGTTTGGATATGGCTACACCTTC. Residues: CSAGGFGYGYTF.

CDR3 sequence reads: CASSHLQEGQETQYF. Written as DNA, the CDR3 is TGTGCCAGCAGTCATCTACAGGAGGGACAAGAGACCCAGTACTTC. This chain links TRBV28 with TRBJ2-5; maybe TRBD2 (6 bases). Between the trimmed V and J ends, which lost 5 bases and 2 bases, there was a span of 15 bases. The germline CDR1 and CDR2 sequences are MDHEN and SYDVKM. CDR3 length equals 15 residues.

As for this clonotype: One end of the junction fails to match germline, which may point to a read error. The rearrangement uses TRBV29-1 and TRBJ1-1; the D gene is possibly TRBD1 (6 bases). This CDR3 is built from 13 residues. Germline V gene data show CDR1 as SQVTM and CDR2 as ANQGSEA. In DNA form, the CDR3 reads TGCAGCGTCGGACAGCCGATGTACACTGGAGCTTTCTTT. Translated, it gives CSVGQPMYTGAFF. Using reference TRBV29-1 and TRBJ1-1 for the parts outside the CDR3, the full variable domain is SAVISQKPSRDICQRGTSLTIQCQVDSQVTMMFWYRQQPGQSLTLIATANQGSEATYESGFVIDKFPISRPNLTFSTLTVSNMSPEDSSIYLCSVGQPMYTGAFFGQGTRLTVV.

The chain employs TRBV20-1 and TRBJ1-2; 8 nucleotides line up with TRBD1. CDR3 length: 13 residues. V shed 3 bases and J 3 bases; nucleotides not matched to a gene: 3. The germline CDR1 and CDR2 sequences are DFQATT and SNEGSKA (reference sequence). CDR3 region: CSARVQGDYGYTF. The CDR3 nucleotides read TGCAGTGCTAGGGTACAGGGGGACTATGGCTACACCTTC.

This clonotype appeared a few times. V gene TRBV11-2 combines with J gene TRBJ2-3; TRBD2 matches at 7 bases. The CDR3 covers 16 residues. Germline V gene data show CDR1 as SGHAT and CDR2 as FQNNGV. The J segment lost 3 bases and the V segment lost 2 bases, leaving 8 bases of the junction unmatched. In DNA form, the CDR3 reads TGTGCCAGCAGCTTAATGATTGGGAGGGGAACAGATACGCAGTATTTT. This gives the protein CASSLMIGRGTDTQYF.

V and J are TRBV29-1 and TRBJ2-2, with TRBD2 identical over 10 bases. V lost 3 bases, J lost 1 base, and 5 bases stayed unmatched. Germline V gives CDR1 SQVTM, CDR2 ANQGSEA. This CDR3 has 16 residues. For the CDR3, the DNA is TGCAGCGTTGATCGGGCTAGCGGGAGGAACACCGGGGAGCTGTTTTTT. As protein: CSVDRASGRNTGELFF.

This clonotype has just one count. An end of the junction differs from the germline gene, which may be a read error. The V and J genes are TRBV29-1 and TRBJ2-2; D is possibly TRBD2 (5 bases). The germline V gene encodes CDR1 SQVTM and CDR2 ANQGSEA. The CDR3 is made up of 14 amino acids. CDR3 coding DNA: TGCGGCGTTGACGGAGGACTCATAACCGGGGAGCTGTTTTTT. Translation: CGVDGGLITGELFF.